This TCR beta chain was identified during a study of cytomegalovirus exposure and HLA in healthy donors. 60 Vbeta and 13 Jbeta primers were used in PCR. Sequencing used immunoSEQ multiplex PCR; TCRdb keeps in-frame clones, though not all of them. The sample holds about 160,000 clones, around 76% seen once. V was shortened by 5 bases and J by 8 bases, with 21 bases between the two germline ends. Germline V gene sequence: CDR1 MGHRA, CDR2 YSYEKL. The CDR3 sequence is 15 residues long. Sequencing was done on a sample of PBMCs. This chain joins TRBV4-1 and TRBJ1-2, with D maybe TRBD1 (5 bases). The source is a female donor in good health and CMV-seronegative. CDR3 sequence reads: CASSFQTASEGGYTF. In DNA, the CDR3 is TGCGCCAGCAGCTTTCAGACAGCTTCAGAAGGAGGCTACACCTTC.